The clone carrying this T cell receptor (beta chain) has a handful of counts. The data are from a study of long-term antiretroviral therapy in people with HIV. Losses at the gene ends were 1 base for V and 3 bases for J; bases not matched to a gene: 3. CDR1 and CDR2 (germline): SQVTM, ANQGSEA. The CDR3 is 14 residues long. Version v3.0 of the immunoSEQ assay was performed at survey level. Sequencing used immunoSEQ multiplex PCR; TCRdb keeps in-frame clones, though not all of them. Of about 38,000 clones in the sample, around 80% were seen once. This specimen consisted of unsorted PBMCs, obtained 1.5 years after starting antiretroviral therapy. The TCR was taken from a man in his late teens or twenties with HIV. This chain links TRBV29-1 with TRBJ1-1; TRBD1 matches 9 bases. The CDR3 DNA follows: TGCAGCGTTGAAGGGGGACAGGGAGACACTGAAGCTTTCTTT. It translates to CSVEGGQGDTEAFF.